Listed below are T cell receptor beta chains from one sample, sequenced in a study of blood T cell repertoires in COVID-19. Sequencing used immunoSEQ multiplex PCR; TCRdb keeps in-frame clones, though not all of them. Of some 45,000 clones listed, approximately 80% are singletons. The specimen was peripheral blood. All receptors come from a man aged 65 to 85 with acute or convalescent COVID-19. CDR3s include the opening cysteine and the closing phenylalanine or tryptophan. The D gene is left open where the match is weak. For some rows the clone size is stated as once, few or many, or as a class when expanded; others skip it.

v_call,clone_size,d_call,j_call,cdr3_nt,cdr3_aa
TRBV9,.,TRBD1,TRBJ2-3,TGTGCCAGCAGCACAGGGGTTAGCACAGATACGCAGTATTTT,CASSTGVSTDTQYF
TRBV7-2,.,.,TRBJ1-2,TGTGCCAGCAGCTTAGCGGGGGGGTATGGCTACACCTTC,CASSLAGGYGYTF
TRBV5-6,.,TRBD1,TRBJ1-2,TGTGCCAGCAGTTGGGGACAGGGGACATATGGCTACACCTTC,CASSWGQGTYGYTF
TRBV6-4,.,TRBD1,TRBJ1-2,TGTGCCAGCAGTGACAGGCCGGGACAGGGGAACTATGGCTACACCTTC,CASSDRPGQGNYGYTF
TRBV10-1,.,TRBD1,TRBJ1-4,TGCGCCAGCAGTGAGTCTAGGACAGGGGGTGAAAAACTGTTTTTT,CASSESRTGGEKLFF
TRBV11-2,.,TRBD1,TRBJ2-3,TGTGCCAGCAGCCCCAGCCGGGACAGAGGCACAGATACGCAGTATTTT,CASSPSRDRGTDTQYF
TRBV18,once,TRBD1,TRBJ1-1,TGTGCCAGCTCATGGGACAGTGGGACTGAAGCTTTCTTT,CASSWDSGTEAFF
TRBV3-1/TRBV3-2,.,TRBD1,TRBJ1-6,TGTGCCAGCAGTCGTACAGGGGGCAGGTCACCCCTCCACTTT,CASSRTGGRSPLHF
TRBV7-9,.,TRBD1,TRBJ1-2,TGTGCCAGCAGCCGGATGACAGGGCGAGGCTACACCTTC,CASSRMTGRGYTF
TRBV5-5,.,.,TRBJ2-3,TGTGCCAGCAGCCTACTTGGGGCCATGAAGACAGATACGCAGTATTTT,CASSLLGAMKTDTQYF
TRBV7-9,.,.,TRBJ1-5,TGTGCCAGCAGCTTCGGGGGGCTGAATCAGCCCCAGCATTTT,CASSFGGLNQPQHF
TRBV5-1,few,.,TRBJ1-1,TGCGCCAGCAGCTTCGGGGAGGCGGACACTGAAGCTTTCTTT,CASSFGEADTEAFF
TRBV18,.,.,TRBJ2-2,TGTGCCAGCTCACTCTACGGGACCGGGGAGCTGTTTTTT,CASSLYGTGELFF
TRBV7-9,.,.,TRBJ2-3,TGTGCCAGCAGCATCCGGAGTGATACGCAGTATTTT,CASSIRSDTQYF
TRBV4-2,.,TRBD2,TRBJ2-2,TGTGCCAGCAGCCCCCGACTAGCGGGGGGGCATGACACCGGGGAGCTGTTTTTT,CASSPRLAGGHDTGELFF
TRBV6-2/TRBV6-3,medium-sized,TRBD1,TRBJ1-5,TGTGCCAGCAGTTATACCGGACAGGGAAATCAGCCCCAGCATTTT,CASSYTGQGNQPQHF
TRBV28,.,TRBD1,TRBJ1-4,TGTGCCAGCAGTTTATTGCCCGGACAGGGAAATGAAAAACTGTTTTTT,CASSLLPGQGNEKLFF
TRBV7-2,few,TRBD2,TRBJ2-1,TGTGCCAGCAGCTTAAAAACTAGCGGGGTTTACAATGAGCAGTTCTTC,CASSLKTSGVYNEQFF
TRBV5-4,.,.,TRBJ1-1,TGTGCCAGCAGCTTGGCGGGGAACACTGAAGCTTTCTTT,CASSLAGNTEAFF
TRBV7-9,.,.,TRBJ1-1,TGTGCCAGCAGCTTAACACAGGGGAACACTGAAGCTTTCTTT,CASSLTQGNTEAFF
TRBV28,.,TRBD2,TRBJ2-2,TGTGCCAGCAGTTTTAGCGGGGGGGCTGCCGGGGAGCTGTTTTTT,CASSFSGGAAGELFF
TRBV11-1,.,.,TRBJ1-4,TGTGCCAGCAGCTTAAGAAACACAGCTAATGAAAAACTGTTTTTT,CASSLRNTANEKLFF
TRBV28,.,.,TRBJ1-5,TGTGCCAGCAGTTTCTTGGGACAAACCCAGCATTTT,CASSFLGQTQHF
TRBV7-8,.,TRBD2,TRBJ2-3,TGTGCCAGCAGCTCTGCGGGGGGGACAGATACGCAGTATTTT,CASSSAGGTDTQYF
TRBV12-5,.,TRBD2,TRBJ2-1,TGTGCTAGTGGTCTAGCGGGGGGCAATGAGCAGTTCTTC,CASGLAGGNEQFF
TRBV7-3,once,TRBD1,TRBJ1-6,TGTGCCAGCAGCTTATACCCCCTGGGACAGGCCAGAAACTATAATTCACCCCTCCACTTT,CASSLYPLGQARNYNSPLHF
TRBV6-1,.,TRBD1,TRBJ2-2,TGTGCCAGCAGTGAGGACAGGGTCGGCACCGGGGAGCTGTTTTTT,CASSEDRVGTGELFF
TRBV6-2/TRBV6-3,.,.,TRBJ1-1,TGTGCCAGCAGTTCGCGTACCGGGATAATGAACACTGAAGCTTTCTTT,CASSSRTGIMNTEAFF
TRBV11-2,.,TRBD1,TRBJ2-3,TGTGCCAGCAGCTCGACAGGGTCTAGCACAGATACGCAGTATTTT,CASSSTGSSTDTQYF
TRBV5-6,.,.,TRBJ2-3,TGTGCCAGCAGCTTGGGGACTCGGTCACTCACAGATACGCAGTATTTT,CASSLGTRSLTDTQYF
TRBV28,.,TRBD1,TRBJ1-4,TGTGCCAGCAGTCTAGGGGGACAGGGGGTTCCAACTAATGAAAAACTGTTTTTT,CASSLGGQGVPTNEKLFF
TRBV19,.,TRBD1,TRBJ2-4,TGTGCCAGTAGTCCGACAGGGGCAGGGTACATTCAGTACTTC,CASSPTGAGYIQYF
TRBV18,.,.,TRBJ1-4,TGTGCCAGCTCACCAACCGGGAGATTTAATGAAAAACTGTTTTTT,CASSPTGRFNEKLFF
TRBV6-5,.,TRBD1,TRBJ1-5,TGTGCCAGCAGAGCCTCAGGGGGAACTAATCAGCCCCAGCATTTT,CASRASGGTNQPQHF
TRBV19,.,.,TRBJ1-2,TGTGCCAGTTGCCCAACCTCCGGGACACCCTATGGCTACACCTTC,CASCPTSGTPYGYTF
TRBV27,.,.,TRBJ1-1,TGTGCCAGCAGTTATCTCTCTGAAGCTTTCTTT,CASSYLSEAFF
TRBV7-2,.,.,TRBJ2-7,TGTGCCAGCAGCCCCACACTACAGGGATACGAGCAGTACTTC,CASSPTLQGYEQYF
TRBV4-3,few,.,TRBJ2-1,TGCGCCAGCAGCCAAGATCAGGTGCACAGCATCTACAATGAGCAGTTCTTC,CASSQDQVHSIYNEQFF
TRBV5-4,.,TRBD2,TRBJ2-7,TGTGCCAGCAGCCGGACTAGCGGGGTAGACGAGCAGTACTTC,CASSRTSGVDEQYF
TRBV5-1,once,.,TRBJ1-4,TGCGCCAGCGGACTCGAAGCAACTAATGAAAAACTGTTTTTT,CASGLEATNEKLFF
TRBV18,.,.,TRBJ1-5,TGTGCCAGCTCCGCGGGGGCAGGGTGGGATCAGCCCCAGCATTTT,CASSAGAGWDQPQHF
TRBV13,.,TRBD1,TRBJ1-5,TGTGCCAGCAGCTTCTCCCCCTCGGACAGGGAAAGCAATCAGCCCCAGCATTTT,CASSFSPSDRESNQPQHF
TRBV7-2,once,TRBD1,TRBJ2-1,TGTGCCAGCAGCCGGGGACAGGGCTCTTACAATGAGCAGTTCTTC,CASSRGQGSYNEQFF
TRBV30,.,.,TRBJ1-6,TGTGCCTGGAGTGGCAGTATCCCCGGCGGTTCACCCCTCCACTTT,CAWSGSIPGGSPLHF
TRBV6-1,.,.,TRBJ1-6,TGTGCCAGCAGTGACAGGGAATATAATTCACCCCTCCACTTT,CASSDREYNSPLHF